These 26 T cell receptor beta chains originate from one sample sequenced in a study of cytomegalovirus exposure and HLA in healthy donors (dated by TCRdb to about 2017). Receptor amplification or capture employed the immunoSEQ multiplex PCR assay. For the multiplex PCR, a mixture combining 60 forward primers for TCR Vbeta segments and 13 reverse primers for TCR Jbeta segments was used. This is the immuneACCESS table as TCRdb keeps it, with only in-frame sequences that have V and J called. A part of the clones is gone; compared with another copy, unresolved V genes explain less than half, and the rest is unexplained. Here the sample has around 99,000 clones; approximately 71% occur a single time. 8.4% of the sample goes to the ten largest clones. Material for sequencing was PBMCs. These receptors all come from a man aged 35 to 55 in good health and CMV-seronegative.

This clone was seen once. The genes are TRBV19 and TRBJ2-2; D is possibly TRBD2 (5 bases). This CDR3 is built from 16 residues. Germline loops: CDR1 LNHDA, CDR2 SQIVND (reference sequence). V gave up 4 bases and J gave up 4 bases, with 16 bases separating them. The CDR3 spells CASSTSARRVTGELFF. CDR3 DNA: TGTGCCAGTAGTACGAGTGCCCGGCGGGTCACCGGGGAGCTGTTTTTT.

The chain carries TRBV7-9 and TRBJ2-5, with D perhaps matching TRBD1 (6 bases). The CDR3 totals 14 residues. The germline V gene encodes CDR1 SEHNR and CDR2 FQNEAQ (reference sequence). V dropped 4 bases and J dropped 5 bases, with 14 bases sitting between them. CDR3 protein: CASSSGVGFETQYF. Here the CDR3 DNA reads TGTGCCAGCAGCTCAGGGGTTGGTTTCGAGACCCAGTACTTC. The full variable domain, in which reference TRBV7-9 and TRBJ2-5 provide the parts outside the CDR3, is DTGVSQNPRHKITKRGQNVTFRCDPISEHNRLYWYRQTLGQGPEFLTYFQNEAQLEKSRLLSDRFSAERPKGSFSTLEIQRTEQGDSAMYLCASSSGVGFETQYFGPGTRLLVL.

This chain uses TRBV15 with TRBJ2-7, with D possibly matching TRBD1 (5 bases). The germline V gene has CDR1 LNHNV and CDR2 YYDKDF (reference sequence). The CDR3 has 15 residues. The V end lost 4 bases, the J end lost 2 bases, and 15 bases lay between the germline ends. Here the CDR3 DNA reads TGTGCCACCAGCAAACAGGATATATTAACCTACGAGCAGTACTTC. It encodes CATSKQDILTYEQYF. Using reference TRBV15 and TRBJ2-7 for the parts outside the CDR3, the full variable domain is DAMVIQNPRYQVTQFGKPVTLSCSQTLNHNVMYWYQQKSSQAPKLLFHYYDKDFNNEADTPDNFQSRRPNTSFCFLDIRSPGLGDTAMYLCATSKQDILTYEQYFGPGTRLTVT.

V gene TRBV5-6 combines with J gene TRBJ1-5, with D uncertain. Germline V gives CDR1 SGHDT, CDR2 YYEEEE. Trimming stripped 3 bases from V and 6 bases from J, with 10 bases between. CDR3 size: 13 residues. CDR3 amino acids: CASSSAPGQPQHF. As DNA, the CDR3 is TGTGCCAGCAGCTCCGCCCCGGGTCAGCCCCAGCATTTT.

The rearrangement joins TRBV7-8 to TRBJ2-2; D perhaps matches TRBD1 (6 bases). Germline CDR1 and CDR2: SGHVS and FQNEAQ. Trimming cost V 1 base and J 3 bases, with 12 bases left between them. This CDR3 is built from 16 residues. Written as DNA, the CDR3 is TGTGCCAGCAGCTTAGTGGAACAGGGATACACCGGGGAGCTGTTTTTT. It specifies CASSLVEQGYTGELFF.

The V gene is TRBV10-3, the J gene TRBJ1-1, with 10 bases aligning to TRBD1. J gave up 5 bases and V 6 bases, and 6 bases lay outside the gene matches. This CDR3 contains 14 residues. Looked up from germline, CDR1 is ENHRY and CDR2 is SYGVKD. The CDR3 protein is CAIRSDRGETEAFF. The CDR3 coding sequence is TGTGCCATCAGGTCGGACAGGGGGGAGACTGAAGCTTTCTTT.

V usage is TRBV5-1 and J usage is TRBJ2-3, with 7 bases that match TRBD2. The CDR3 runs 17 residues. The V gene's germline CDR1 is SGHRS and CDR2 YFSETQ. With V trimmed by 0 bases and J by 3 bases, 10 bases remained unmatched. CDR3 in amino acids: CASSLEPQRDWTDTQYF. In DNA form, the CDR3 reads TGCGCCAGCAGCTTGGAGCCCCAGCGGGATTGGACAGATACGCAGTATTTT.

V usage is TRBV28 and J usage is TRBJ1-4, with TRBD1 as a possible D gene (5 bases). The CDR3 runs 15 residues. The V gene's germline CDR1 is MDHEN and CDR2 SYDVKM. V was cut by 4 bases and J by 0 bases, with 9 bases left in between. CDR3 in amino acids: CASSYTGSTNEKLFF. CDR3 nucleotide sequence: TGTGCCAGCAGTTATACAGGTTCAACTAATGAAAAACTGTTTTTT.

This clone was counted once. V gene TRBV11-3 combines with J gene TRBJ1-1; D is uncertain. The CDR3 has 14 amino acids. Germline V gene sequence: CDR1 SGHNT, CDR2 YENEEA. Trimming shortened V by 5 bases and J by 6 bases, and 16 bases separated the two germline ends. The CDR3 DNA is TGTGCCAGCAGCCAAGGTGACGAGAGGCCTGAAGCTTTCTTT. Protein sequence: CASSQGDERPEAFF.

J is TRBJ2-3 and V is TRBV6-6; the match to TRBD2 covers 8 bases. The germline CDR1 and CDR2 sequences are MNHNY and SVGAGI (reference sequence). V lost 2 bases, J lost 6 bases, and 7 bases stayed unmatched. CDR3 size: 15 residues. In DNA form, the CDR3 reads TGTGCCAGCAGTTACCGGGGGGGCGGGTCCGATACGCAGTATTTT. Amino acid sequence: CASSYRGGGSDTQYF.

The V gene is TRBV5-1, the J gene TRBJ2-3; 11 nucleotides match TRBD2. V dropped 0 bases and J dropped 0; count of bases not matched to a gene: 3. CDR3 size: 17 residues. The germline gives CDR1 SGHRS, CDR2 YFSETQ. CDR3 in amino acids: CASSLGLAGWSTDTQYF. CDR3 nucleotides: TGCGCCAGCAGCTTGGGACTAGCGGGGTGGAGCACAGATACGCAGTATTTT. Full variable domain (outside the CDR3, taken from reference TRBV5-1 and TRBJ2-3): KAGVTQTPRYLIKTRGQQVTLSCSPISGHRSVSWYQQTPGQGLQFLFEYFSETQRNKGNFPGRFSGRQFSNSRSEMNVSTLELGDSALYLCASSLGLAGWSTDTQYFGPGTRLTVL.

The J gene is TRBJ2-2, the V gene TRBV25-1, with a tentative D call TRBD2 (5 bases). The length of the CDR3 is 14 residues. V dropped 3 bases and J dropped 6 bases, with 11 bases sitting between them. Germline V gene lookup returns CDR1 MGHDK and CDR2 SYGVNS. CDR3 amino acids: CASSDRGSAGELFF. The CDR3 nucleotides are TGTGCCAGCAGTGACCGAGGGTCGGCCGGGGAGCTGTTTTTT.

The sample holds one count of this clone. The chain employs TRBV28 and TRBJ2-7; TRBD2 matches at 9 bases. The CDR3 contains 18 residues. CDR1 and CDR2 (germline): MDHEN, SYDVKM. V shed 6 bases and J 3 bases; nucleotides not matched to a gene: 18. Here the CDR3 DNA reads TGTGCCAGCAGCTCCCCAAGCTCGAAGCGGGGGGAGGACTACGAGCAGTACTTC. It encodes CASSSPSSKRGEDYEQYF. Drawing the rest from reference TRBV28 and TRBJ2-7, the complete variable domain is DVKVTQSSRYLVKRTGEKVFLECVQDMDHENMFWYRQDPGLGLRLIYFSYDVKMKEKGDIPEGYSVSREKKERFSLILESASTNQTSMYLCASSSPSSKRGEDYEQYFGPGTRLTVT.

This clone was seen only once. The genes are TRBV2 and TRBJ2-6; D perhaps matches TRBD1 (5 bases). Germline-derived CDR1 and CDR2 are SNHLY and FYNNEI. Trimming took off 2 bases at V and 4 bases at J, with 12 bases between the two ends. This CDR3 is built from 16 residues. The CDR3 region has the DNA TGTGCCAGCAGTGAATTCCCCCGACAGGGGGCCAACGTCCTGACTTTC. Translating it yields CASSEFPRQGANVLTF.

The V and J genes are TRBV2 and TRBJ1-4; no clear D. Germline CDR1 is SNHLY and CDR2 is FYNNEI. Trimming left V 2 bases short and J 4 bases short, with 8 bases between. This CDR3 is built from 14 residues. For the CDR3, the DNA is TGTGCCAGCAGTGAAAATGCGGGTAATGAAAAACTGTTTTTT. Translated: CASSENAGNEKLFF.

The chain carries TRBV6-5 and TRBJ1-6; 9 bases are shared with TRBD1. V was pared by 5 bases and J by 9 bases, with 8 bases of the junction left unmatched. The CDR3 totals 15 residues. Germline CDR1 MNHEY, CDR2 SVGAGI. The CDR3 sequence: CASSLPGTGFSPLHF. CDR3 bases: TGTGCCAGCAGTCTTCCGGGGACAGGGTTTTCACCCCTCCACTTT.

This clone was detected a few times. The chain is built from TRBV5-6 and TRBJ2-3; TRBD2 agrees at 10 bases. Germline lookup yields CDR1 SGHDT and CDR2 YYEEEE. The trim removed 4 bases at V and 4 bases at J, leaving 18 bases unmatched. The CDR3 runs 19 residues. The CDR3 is CASSGGTGETSGYSDTQYF. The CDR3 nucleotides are TGTGCCAGCAGCGGCGGTACCGGGGAGACTAGCGGGTATTCAGATACGCAGTATTTT.

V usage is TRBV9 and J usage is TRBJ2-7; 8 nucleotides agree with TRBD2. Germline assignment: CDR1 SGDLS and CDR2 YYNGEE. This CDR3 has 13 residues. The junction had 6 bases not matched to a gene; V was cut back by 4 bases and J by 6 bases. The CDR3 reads CASSLTSGSEQYF. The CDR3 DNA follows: TGTGCCAGCAGCCTAACTAGCGGTAGCGAGCAGTACTTC.

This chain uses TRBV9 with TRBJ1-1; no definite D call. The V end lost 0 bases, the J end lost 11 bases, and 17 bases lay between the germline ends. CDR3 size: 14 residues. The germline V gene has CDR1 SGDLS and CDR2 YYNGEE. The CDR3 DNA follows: TGTGCCAGCAGCGTAGTTGGCTCCCTGAGGGATGCTTTCTTT. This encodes CASSVVGSLRDAFF.

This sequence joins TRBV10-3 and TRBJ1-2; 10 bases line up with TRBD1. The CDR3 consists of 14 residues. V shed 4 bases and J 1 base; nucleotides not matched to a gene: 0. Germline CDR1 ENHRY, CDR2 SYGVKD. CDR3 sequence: CAISGTGGNYGYTF. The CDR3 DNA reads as TGTGCCATCAGTGGGACAGGGGGTAACTATGGCTACACCTTC.

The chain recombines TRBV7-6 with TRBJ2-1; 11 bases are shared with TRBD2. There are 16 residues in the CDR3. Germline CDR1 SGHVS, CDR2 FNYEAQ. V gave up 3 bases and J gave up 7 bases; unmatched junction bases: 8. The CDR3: CASSLASGGSYNEQFF. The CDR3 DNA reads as TGTGCCAGCAGCTTGGCTAGCGGGGGGTCGTATAATGAGCAGTTCTTC.

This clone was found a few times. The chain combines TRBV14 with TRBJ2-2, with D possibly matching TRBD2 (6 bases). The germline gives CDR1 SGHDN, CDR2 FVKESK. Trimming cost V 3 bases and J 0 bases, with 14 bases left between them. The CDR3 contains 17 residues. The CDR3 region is CASSHQGGISNTGELFF. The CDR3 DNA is TGTGCCAGCAGCCACCAGGGAGGCATATCGAACACCGGGGAGCTGTTTTTT.

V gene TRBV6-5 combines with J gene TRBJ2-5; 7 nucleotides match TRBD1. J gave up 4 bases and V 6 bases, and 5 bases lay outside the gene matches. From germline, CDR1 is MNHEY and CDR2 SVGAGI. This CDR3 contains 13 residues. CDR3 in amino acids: CASRPYRGETQYF. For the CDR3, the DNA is TGTGCCAGCAGACCTTACAGGGGAGAGACCCAGTACTTC.

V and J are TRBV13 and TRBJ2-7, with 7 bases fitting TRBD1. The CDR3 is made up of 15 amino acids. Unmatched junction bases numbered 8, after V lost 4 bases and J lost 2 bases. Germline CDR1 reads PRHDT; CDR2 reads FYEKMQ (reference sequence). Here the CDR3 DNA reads TGTGCCAGCAGCTCTACTCAGGGGGTTACCTACGAGCAGTACTTC. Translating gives CASSSTQGVTYEQYF.

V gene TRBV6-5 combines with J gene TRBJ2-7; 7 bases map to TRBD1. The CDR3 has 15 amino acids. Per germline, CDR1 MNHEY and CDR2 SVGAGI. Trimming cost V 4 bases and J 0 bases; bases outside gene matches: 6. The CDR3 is CASSLTGPSSYEQYF. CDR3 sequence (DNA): TGTGCCAGCAGTTTGACAGGGCCCAGCTCCTACGAGCAGTACTTC.

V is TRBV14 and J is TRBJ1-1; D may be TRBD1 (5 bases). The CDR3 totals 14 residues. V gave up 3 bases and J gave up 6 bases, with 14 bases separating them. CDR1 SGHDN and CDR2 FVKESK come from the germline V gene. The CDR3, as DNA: TGTGCCAGCAGCCACCCAGGGCTTATGGCTGAAGCTTTCTTT. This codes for CASSHPGLMAEAFF.